This T cell receptor (beta chain) was obtained from a study of blood T cells in healthy people across ages. The wider study: With template switching, about one barcoded beta molecule was captured per two T cells.

A word on this clonotype: Its antigen is unknown.

From germline, CDR1 is PRHDT and CDR2 FYEKMQ (reference sequence). This CDR3 spans 15 amino acids. Through a sample-barcoded 5' primer and a J-beta primer mix, a second PCR was run for roughly 7 to 12 cycles. A single record per CDR3 protein comes from TCRdb applying MiXCR to the 5' RACE reads. The sample lists about 1.5 million distinct CDR3 sequences; 42% were seen once. Findings of the study overall: Age brought a roughly linear fall in TCR beta diversity measured per million T cells.

The specimen was blood. V and J are TRBV13 and TRBJ2-4; 7 nucleotides align to TRBD2. The DNA end lines up better with TRBJ2-7; the J call may be wrong. The origin of this receptor is a woman between 18 and 29 years old in good health. CDR3 sequence: CASSLWLADGGEQYF. The CDR3 nucleotides are TGTGCCAGCAGCTTATGGCTAGCGGATGGGGGCGAGCAGTACTTC.